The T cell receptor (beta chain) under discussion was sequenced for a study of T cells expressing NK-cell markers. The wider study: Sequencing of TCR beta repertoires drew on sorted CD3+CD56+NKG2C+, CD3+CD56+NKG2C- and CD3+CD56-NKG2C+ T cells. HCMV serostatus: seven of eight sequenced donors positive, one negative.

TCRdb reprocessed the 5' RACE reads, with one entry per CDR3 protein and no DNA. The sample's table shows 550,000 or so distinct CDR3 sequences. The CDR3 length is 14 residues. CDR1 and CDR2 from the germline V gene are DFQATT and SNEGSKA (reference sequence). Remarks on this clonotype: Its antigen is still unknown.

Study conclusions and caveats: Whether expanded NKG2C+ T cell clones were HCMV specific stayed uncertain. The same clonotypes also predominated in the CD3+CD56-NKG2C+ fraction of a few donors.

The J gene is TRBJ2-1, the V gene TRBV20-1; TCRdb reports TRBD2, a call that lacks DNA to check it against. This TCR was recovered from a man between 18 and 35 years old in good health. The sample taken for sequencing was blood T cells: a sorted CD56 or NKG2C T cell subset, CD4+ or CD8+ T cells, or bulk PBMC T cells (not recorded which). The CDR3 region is CSASRPLASGEQFF.